This T cell receptor (beta chain) was found in a study of cytomegalovirus exposure and HLA in healthy donors. Amplification used 60 Vbeta primers and 13 Jbeta primers. Method: immunoSEQ multiplex PCR; TCRdb's copy keeps in-frame clones and lacks some. The data show some 120,000 clones, and the top ten clones hold around 7%. The sequence came from a middle-aged man in good health and CMV-seropositive. The sample consisted of PBMCs.

DNA of the CDR3: TGTGCCAGCAGCTTCAGGACTAGAATGGATACGCAGTATTTT. Its translation is CASSFRTRMDTQYF. This chain links TRBV7-2 with TRBJ2-3; 7 bases line up with TRBD2. The V segment lost 3 bases and the J segment 6 bases; nucleotides outside the gene matches: 6. CDR1 and CDR2 from the germline V gene are SGHTA and FQGNSA. The CDR3 is made up of 14 amino acids.